Below, 2 T cell receptor beta chains from the same sample are listed, as sequenced in a study of cytomegalovirus exposure and HLA in healthy donors. Sequencing was performed with immunoSEQ multiplex PCR; in TCRdb, only in-frame clones are kept and a portion is missing. The profile covers under 100,000 clones, with 95% to 97% appearing a single time and about 0.8% taken by the ten largest. The sequenced material came from PBMCs. Receptor source: a man aged 18-30 years in good health and CMV-seronegative.

This clone was picked up one time. A read error may account for a junction end that differs from germline. The gene calls are TRBV10-3 and TRBJ2-7; tentative D call: TRBD2 (5 bases). Germline V gene data show CDR1 as ENHRY and CDR2 as SYGVKD. There are 14 residues in the CDR3. The chain's CDR3 is CASSLSLGGYEQYF. The CDR3 DNA reads TGTGCCAGCAGTCTCTCCCTAGGAGGCTACGAGCAGTACTTC.

Only one count was recorded for this clone. The genes are TRBV5-1 and TRBJ2-3; D perhaps matches TRBD1 (6 bases). The length of the CDR3 is 19 residues. Trimming cost V 2 bases and J 0 bases, with 22 bases left between them. Germline V gives CDR1 SGHRS, CDR2 YFSETQ. The CDR3 sequence is CASSFSILTGSTSTDTQYF. The CDR3 nucleotides are TGCGCCAGCAGCTTCTCAATACTTACAGGGTCCACTAGCACAGATACGCAGTATTTT.